This TCR beta chain was captured by sequencing in a study of CD8+ T cells in alopecia areata. Study observations and caveats: In lesional scalp, particularly from alopecia totalis/universalis, clonality was higher than in normal scalp.

Reverse transcription of extracted RNA yielded cDNA, which provided the sequencing template. The method was immunoSEQ multiplex PCR; TCRdb's version includes in-frame clones alone and lacks a portion of them. The sample shows under 40,000 clones, around half of them seen only once. CD4+ cells obtained from 4 to 6 patients were subjected to sorting into CD25+CD127- cells. Samples from alopecia areata patients were lesional scalp punch biopsies and peripheral blood. Cell sorting on a FACSAria was used to separate CD4+ and CD8+ T cells from the PBMCs. The CDR3 contains 16 residues. Unmatched junction bases numbered 7, after V lost 5 bases and J lost 0 bases. Germline V gives CDR1 KGHSH, CDR2 LQKENI. A remark on this clone: Its antigen is as yet unknown.

This receptor was identified in a human donor with alopecia areata. The sequenced material came from CD4+ Tregs sorted from blood. The V and J genes are TRBV18 and TRBJ2-4; the match to TRBD1 covers 7 bases. The chain's CDR3 is CASSLTGTIAKNIQYF. The CDR3 coding sequence is TGTGCCAGCTCATTGACAGGGACGATAGCCAAAAACATTCAGTACTTC. The whole variable domain, remainder taken from reference TRBV18 and TRBJ2-4, is NAGVMQNPRHLVRRRGQEARLRCSPMKGHSHVYWYRQLPEEGLKFMVYLQKENIIDESGMPKERFSAEFPKEGPSILRIQQVVRGDSAAYFCASSLTGTIAKNIQYFGAGTRLSVL.